A single sample is the source of the 18 T cell receptor beta chains below, sequenced in a study of blood T cell repertoires in COVID-19. Sequenced by immunoSEQ multiplex PCR; TCRdb stores in-frame clones only, minus some. Among some 430,000 clones listed, 90% were seen once. The sequenced sample was PBMCs or T cells enriched from blood (not recorded which). All receptors derive from a man in his late teens or twenties who had recovered from COVID-19.

V gene TRBV11-2 combines with J gene TRBJ1-4; D remains unclear. Trimming stripped 4 bases from V and 2 bases from J, with 8 bases between. From germline, CDR1 is SGHAT and CDR2 FQNNGV. The CDR3 sequence is 14 residues long. The CDR3 spells CASSWGGTNEKLFF. The CDR3 nucleotides read TGTGCCAGCAGCTGGGGAGGGACTAATGAAAAACTGTTTTTT.

The chain recombines TRBV7-8 with TRBJ2-3; D unclear. The germline V gene encodes CDR1 SGHVS and CDR2 FQNEAQ. Trimming cost V 5 bases and J 5 bases, with 5 bases left between them. The CDR3 extends over 11 amino acids. The CDR3 DNA reads as TGTGCCAGCAGCCCGAGAGATACGCAGTATTTT. Translated, it gives CASSPRDTQYF. The full variable domain, completed using reference TRBV7-8 and TRBJ2-3, is GAGVSQSPRYKVAKRGQDVALRCDPISGHVSLFWYQQALGQGPEFLTYFQNEAQLDKSGLPSDRFFAERPEGSVSTLKIQRTQQEDSAVYLCASSPRDTQYFGPGTRLTVL.

The V and J genes are TRBV7-9 and TRBJ2-7, with TRBD2 as a possible D gene (5 bases). The CDR3 is 14 residues long. V shed 1 base and J shed 5 bases, with 12 bases lying between them. Looked up from germline, CDR1 is SEHNR and CDR2 is FQNEAQ (reference sequence). The CDR3 reads CASSLGGGPNEQYF. The CDR3, as DNA: TGTGCCAGCAGCTTAGGAGGAGGCCCCAACGAGCAGTACTTC. Combining the CDR3 with reference TRBV7-9 and TRBJ2-7 gives the whole variable domain DTGVSQNPRHKITKRGQNVTFRCDPISEHNRLYWYRQTLGQGPEFLTYFQNEAQLEKSRLLSDRFSAERPKGSFSTLEIQRTEQGDSAMYLCASSLGGGPNEQYFGPGTRLTVT.

The chain recombines TRBV29-1 with TRBJ2-5; no definite D call. The ends were cut back, 8 bases at V and 4 bases at J, with 11 bases in the middle. Germline-derived CDR1 and CDR2 are SQVTM and ANQGSEA. The CDR3 loop spans 11 amino acids. CDR3 coding DNA: TGCAGCACAGAGTCGGTAGAGACCCAGTACTTC. It yields the protein CSTESVETQYF.

This clone was seen repeatedly, ten times or more. This chain joins TRBV5-5 and TRBJ2-6; TRBD2 matches 10 bases. Germline lookup yields CDR1 SGHKS and CDR2 YYEKEE (reference sequence). CDR3 length equals 18 residues. The V and J ends lost 0 bases and 0 bases, in that order; junction bases with no gene match: 3. CDR3 sequence reads: CASSLVLAGLSGANVLTF. In DNA, the CDR3 is TGTGCCAGCAGCTTGGTACTAGCGGGACTCTCTGGGGCCAACGTCCTGACTTTC. The whole variable domain, filled in from reference TRBV5-5 and TRBJ2-6, reads DAGVTQSPTHLIKTRGQQVTLRCSPISGHKSVSWYQQVLGQGPQFIFQYYEKEERGRGNFPDRFSARQFPNYSSELNVNALLLGDSALYLCASSLVLAGLSGANVLTFGAGSRLTVL.

The CDR3 region is CASSLRGQGRAFF. DNA of the CDR3: TGTGCCAGCAGCTTAAGGGGGCAGGGTCGAGCTTTCTTT. The chain links TRBV7-9 to TRBJ1-1; TRBD1 matches at 7 bases. V shed 2 bases and J 10 bases; nucleotides not matched to a gene: 7. The CDR3 extends over 13 amino acids. Germline-derived CDR1 and CDR2 are SEHNR and FQNEAQ (reference sequence).

V gene TRBV29-1 combines with J gene TRBJ1-4; D remains unclear. Germline values: CDR1 SQVTM, CDR2 ANQGSEA. V gave up 0 bases and J gave up 5 bases, with 10 bases separating them. This CDR3 region has 14 residues. The CDR3 DNA is TGCAGCGTTGAAGATCGGGGTCTCAATGAAAAACTGTTTTTT. It yields the protein CSVEDRGLNEKLFF.

In its sample, this clone was seen once. The chain couples TRBV28 to TRBJ1-4; 7 bases align to TRBD1. The J segment lost 0 bases and the V segment lost 4 bases, leaving 5 bases of the junction unmatched. CDR1 is MDHEN, CDR2 SYDVKM, per germline. The CDR3 length is 16 residues. The CDR3 region has the DNA TGTGCCAGCAGTTCCGGACAGGAGTCAACTAATGAAAAACTGTTTTTT. Translating gives CASSSGQESTNEKLFF.

The V and J genes are TRBV5-1 and TRBJ2-1, with 7 bases aligning to TRBD2. Per the germline V gene, CDR1 is SGHRS and CDR2 is YFSETQ. This CDR3 spans 15 amino acids. V gave up 0 bases and J gave up 7 bases; unmatched junction bases: 7. The CDR3 nucleotides read TGCGCCAGCAGCTTGGGGCCTGGACTAGGGAATGAGCAGTTCTTC. Amino acid sequence: CASSLGPGLGNEQFF.

This clone was observed once. The chain employs TRBV18 and TRBJ1-1; TRBD1 matches 7 bases. Germline V gives CDR1 KGHSH, CDR2 LQKENI. The V gene end was trimmed by 2 bases and the J gene end by 1 base; junction bases not matched to a gene: 4. This CDR3 spans 15 amino acids. The CDR3 protein is CASSPVTGTNTEAFF. Written as DNA, the CDR3 is TGTGCCAGCTCACCAGTGACAGGGACGAACACTGAAGCTTTCTTT.

The gene calls are TRBV7-3 and TRBJ2-1; 8 nucleotides align to TRBD2. J lost 13 bases, V lost 1 base, and 12 bases had no gene match. The germline CDR1 and CDR2 sequences are SGHTA and FQGTGA. CDR3 length: 15 residues. The CDR3 DNA reads TGTGCCAGCAGCTTAAGTGCGGGGGGAGATAGGAACCAGTTCTTC. Its translation is CASSLSAGGDRNQFF.

The V and J genes are TRBV2 and TRBJ1-2; the D is unclear. The CDR3 loop spans 13 amino acids. Germline V gene sequence: CDR1 SNHLY, CDR2 FYNNEI. V lost 1 base and J 8 bases, leaving 11 bases between the germline ends. The CDR3 DNA reads as TGTGCCAGCAGTGAAGGGAGGGTCGAGGGCTACACCTTC. This codes for CASSEGRVEGYTF.

V and J are TRBV15 and TRBJ1-1, with D possibly being TRBD1 (5 bases). The V end lost 7 bases, the J end lost 1 base, and 16 bases lay between the germline ends. The germline V gene has CDR1 LNHNV and CDR2 YYDKDF (reference sequence). The length of the CDR3 is 15 residues. CDR3 residues: CATKEQVLTNTEAFF. The CDR3 DNA follows: TGTGCCACCAAAGAACAGGTACTAACGAACACTGAAGCTTTCTTT.

V is TRBV2 and J is TRBJ2-7; D not certain. The CDR3 is made up of 13 amino acids. V lost 1 base and J lost 3, with 7 bases in between. CDR1 is SNHLY, CDR2 FYNNEI, per germline. The CDR3 protein is CASSEGRIYEQYF. CDR3 DNA: TGTGCCAGCAGTGAAGGCAGAATCTACGAGCAGTACTTC. The entire variable domain, with the rest obtained from reference TRBV2 and TRBJ2-7, is as follows: EPEVTQTPSHQVTQMGQEVILRCVPISNHLYFYWYRQILGQKVEFLVSFYNNEISEKSEIFDDQFSVERPDGSNFTLKIRSTKLEDSAMYFCASSEGRIYEQYFGPGTRLTVT.

The J gene is TRBJ1-1, the V gene TRBV27, with 11 bases that match TRBD1. J lost 5 bases, V lost 2 bases, and 1 base had no gene match. CDR3 length: 14 residues. The germline gives CDR1 MNHEY, CDR2 SMNVEV (reference sequence). The CDR3 sequence is CASSLGTGGTEAFF. In DNA form, the CDR3 reads TGTGCCAGCAGTTTAGGGACAGGGGGGACTGAAGCTTTCTTT.

The chain has TRBV2 and TRBJ2-7; a weak D match, TRBD1 (5 bases). The CDR3 sequence is 13 residues long. V lost 5 bases to trimming and J lost 5 bases, with 13 bases between them. Germline V gives CDR1 SNHLY, CDR2 FYNNEI. The CDR3 here is CASSRWTRDEQYF. The CDR3 nucleotides read TGTGCCAGCAGTCGATGGACCAGGGACGAGCAGTACTTC.

As to this clone: The same CDR3 also results from other DNA sequences found in this sample. The V call is TRBV6-5, the J call TRBJ2-7; possible D gene TRBD2, 6 bases. V was cut by 4 bases and J by 1 base, with 8 bases left in between. The germline CDR1 and CDR2 sequences are MNHEY and SVGAGI. This CDR3 has 13 residues. CDR3 bases: TGTGCCAGCAGTTTGGGAGGTTCCTACGAGCAGTACTTC. Amino acids: CASSLGGSYEQYF.

The chain links TRBV6-2 or TRBV6-3 to TRBJ2-1; TRBD1 matches at 9 bases. This CDR3 has 19 residues. After removal of 3 bases from V and 7 bases from J, the junction contained 19 bases not matched to a gene. CDR1 and CDR2 (germline): MNHEY, SVGEGT. The CDR3 region is CASSYVGQGKGLVGNEQFF. CDR3 sequence (DNA): TGTGCCAGCAGTTATGTCGGACAGGGGAAGGGGTTGGTAGGGAATGAGCAGTTCTTC.